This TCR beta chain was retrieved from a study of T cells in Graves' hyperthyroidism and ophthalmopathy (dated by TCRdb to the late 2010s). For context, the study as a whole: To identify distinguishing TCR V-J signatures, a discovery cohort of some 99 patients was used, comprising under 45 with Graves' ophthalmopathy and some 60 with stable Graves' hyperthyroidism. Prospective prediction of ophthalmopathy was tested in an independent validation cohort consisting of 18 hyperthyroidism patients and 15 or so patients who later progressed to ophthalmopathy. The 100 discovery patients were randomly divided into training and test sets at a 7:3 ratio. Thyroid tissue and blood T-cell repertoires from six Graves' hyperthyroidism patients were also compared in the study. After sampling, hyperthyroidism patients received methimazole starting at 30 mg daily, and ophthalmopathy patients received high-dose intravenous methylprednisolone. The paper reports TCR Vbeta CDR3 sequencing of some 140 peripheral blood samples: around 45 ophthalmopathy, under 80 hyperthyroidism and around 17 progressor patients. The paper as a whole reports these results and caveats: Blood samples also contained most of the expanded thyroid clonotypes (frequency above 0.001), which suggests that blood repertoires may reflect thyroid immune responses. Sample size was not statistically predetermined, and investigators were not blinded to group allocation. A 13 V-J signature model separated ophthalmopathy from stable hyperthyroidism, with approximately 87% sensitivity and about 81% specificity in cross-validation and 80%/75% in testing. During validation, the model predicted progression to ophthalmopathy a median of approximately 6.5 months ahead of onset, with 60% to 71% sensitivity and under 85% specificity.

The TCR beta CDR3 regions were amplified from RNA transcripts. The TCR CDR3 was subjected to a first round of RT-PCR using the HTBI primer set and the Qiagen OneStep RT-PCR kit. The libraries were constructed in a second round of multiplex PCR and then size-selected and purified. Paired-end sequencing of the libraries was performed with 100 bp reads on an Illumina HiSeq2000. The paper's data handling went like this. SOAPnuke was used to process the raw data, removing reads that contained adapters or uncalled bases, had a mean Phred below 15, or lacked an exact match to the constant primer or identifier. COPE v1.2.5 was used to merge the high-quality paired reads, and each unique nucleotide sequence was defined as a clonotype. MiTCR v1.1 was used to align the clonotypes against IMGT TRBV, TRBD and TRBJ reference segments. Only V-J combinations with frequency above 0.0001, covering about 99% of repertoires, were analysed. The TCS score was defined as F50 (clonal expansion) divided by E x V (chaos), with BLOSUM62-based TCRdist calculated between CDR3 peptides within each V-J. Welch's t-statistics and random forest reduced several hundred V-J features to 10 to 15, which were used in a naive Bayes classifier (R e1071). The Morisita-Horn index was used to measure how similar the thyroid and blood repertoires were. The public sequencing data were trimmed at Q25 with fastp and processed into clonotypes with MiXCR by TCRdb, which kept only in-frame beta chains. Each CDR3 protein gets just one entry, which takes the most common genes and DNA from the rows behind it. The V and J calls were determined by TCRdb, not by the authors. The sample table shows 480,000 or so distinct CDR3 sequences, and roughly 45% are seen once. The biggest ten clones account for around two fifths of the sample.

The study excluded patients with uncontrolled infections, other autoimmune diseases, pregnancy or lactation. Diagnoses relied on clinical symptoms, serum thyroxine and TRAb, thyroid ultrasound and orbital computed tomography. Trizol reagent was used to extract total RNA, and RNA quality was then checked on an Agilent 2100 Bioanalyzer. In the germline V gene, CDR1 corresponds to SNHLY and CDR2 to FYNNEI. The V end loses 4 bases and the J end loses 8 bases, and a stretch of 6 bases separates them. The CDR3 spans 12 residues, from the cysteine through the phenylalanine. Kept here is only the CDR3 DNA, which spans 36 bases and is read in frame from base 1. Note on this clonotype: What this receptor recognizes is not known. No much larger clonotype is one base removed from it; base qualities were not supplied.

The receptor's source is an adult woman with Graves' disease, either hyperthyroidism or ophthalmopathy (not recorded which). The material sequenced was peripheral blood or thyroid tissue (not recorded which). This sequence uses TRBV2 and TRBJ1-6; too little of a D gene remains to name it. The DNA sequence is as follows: TGTGCCAGCAGTGTGAGCTATTCACCCCTCCACTTT. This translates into CASSVSYSPLHF.